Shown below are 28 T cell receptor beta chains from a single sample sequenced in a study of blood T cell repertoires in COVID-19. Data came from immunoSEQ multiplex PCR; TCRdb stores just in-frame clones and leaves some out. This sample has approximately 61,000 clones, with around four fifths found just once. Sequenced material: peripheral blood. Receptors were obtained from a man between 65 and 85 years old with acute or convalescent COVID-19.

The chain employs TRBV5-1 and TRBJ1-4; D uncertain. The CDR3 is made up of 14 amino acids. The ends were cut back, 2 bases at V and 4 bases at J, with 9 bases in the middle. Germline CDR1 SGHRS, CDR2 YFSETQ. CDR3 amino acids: CASSFEGLNEKLFF. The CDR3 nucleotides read TGCGCCAGCAGCTTCGAGGGCCTTAATGAAAAACTGTTTTTT.

CDR3 sequence: CASSFLGGGADEQYF. CDR3 DNA: TGCGCCAGCAGCTTCTTGGGCGGGGGGGCGGATGAGCAGTACTTC. The genes are TRBV5-1 and TRBJ2-7; 9 bases line up with TRBD2. J lost 7 bases, V lost 2 bases, and 10 bases had no gene match. Germline assignment: CDR1 SGHRS and CDR2 YFSETQ. The CDR3 has 15 residues. The full variable domain, its missing parts supplied by reference TRBV5-1 and TRBJ2-7, is KAGVTQTPRYLIKTRGQQVTLSCSPISGHRSVSWYQQTPGQGLQFLFEYFSETQRNKGNFPGRFSGRQFSNSRSEMNVSTLELGDSALYLCASSFLGGGADEQYFGPGTRLTVT.

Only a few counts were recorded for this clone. CDR3 protein: CAIGGVGTEAFF. CDR3 bases: TGTGCCATAGGAGGGGTCGGCACTGAAGCTTTCTTT. J is TRBJ1-1 and V is TRBV19; the D gene is possibly TRBD1 (5 bases). The V and J ends lost 10 bases and 4 bases respectively, with 13 bases between them. Germline loops: CDR1 LNHDA, CDR2 SQIVND (reference sequence). The CDR3 extends over 12 amino acids.

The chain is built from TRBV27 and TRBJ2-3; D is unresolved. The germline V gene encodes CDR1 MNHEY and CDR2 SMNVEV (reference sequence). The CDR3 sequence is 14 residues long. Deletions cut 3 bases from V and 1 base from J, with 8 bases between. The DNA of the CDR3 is TGTGCCAGCAGTTTTTGGGCCCGCACAGATACGCAGTATTTT. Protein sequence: CASSFWARTDTQYF.

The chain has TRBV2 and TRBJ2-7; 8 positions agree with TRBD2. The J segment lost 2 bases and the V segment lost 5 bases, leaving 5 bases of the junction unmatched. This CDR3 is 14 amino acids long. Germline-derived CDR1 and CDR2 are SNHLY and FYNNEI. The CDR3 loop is CASSQRLATYEQYF. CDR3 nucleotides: TGTGCCAGCAGTCAGAGACTAGCGACCTACGAGCAGTACTTC. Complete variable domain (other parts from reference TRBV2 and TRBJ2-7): EPEVTQTPSHQVTQMGQEVILRCVPISNHLYFYWYRQILGQKVEFLVSFYNNEISEKSEIFDDQFSVERPDGSNFTLKIRSTKLEDSAMYFCASSQRLATYEQYFGPGTRLTVT.

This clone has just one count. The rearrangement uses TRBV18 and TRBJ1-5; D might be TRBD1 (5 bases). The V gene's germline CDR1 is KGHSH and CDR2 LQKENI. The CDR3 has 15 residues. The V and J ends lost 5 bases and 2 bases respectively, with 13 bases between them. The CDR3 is CASSESWGGNQPQHF. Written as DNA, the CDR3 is TGTGCCAGCTCAGAGTCTTGGGGGGGCAATCAGCCCCAGCATTTT.

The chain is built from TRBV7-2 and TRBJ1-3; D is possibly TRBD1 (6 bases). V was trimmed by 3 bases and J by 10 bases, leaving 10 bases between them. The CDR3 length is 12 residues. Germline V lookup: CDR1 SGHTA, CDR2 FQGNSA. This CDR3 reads CASSFQGSTIYF. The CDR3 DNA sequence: TGTGCCAGCAGCTTCCAGGGGTCGACCATATATTTT.

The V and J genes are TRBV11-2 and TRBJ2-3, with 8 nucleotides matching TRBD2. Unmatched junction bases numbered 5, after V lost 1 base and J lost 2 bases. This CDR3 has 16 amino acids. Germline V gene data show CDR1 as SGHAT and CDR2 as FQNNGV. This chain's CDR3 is CASSLASGGNTDTQYF. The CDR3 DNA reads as TGTGCCAGCAGCTTAGCGAGCGGGGGCAACACAGATACGCAGTATTTT.

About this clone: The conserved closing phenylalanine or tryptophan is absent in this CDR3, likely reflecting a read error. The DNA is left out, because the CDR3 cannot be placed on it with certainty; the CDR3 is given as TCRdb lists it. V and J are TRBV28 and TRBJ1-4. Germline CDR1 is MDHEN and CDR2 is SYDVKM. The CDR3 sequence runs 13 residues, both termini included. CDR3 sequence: CASSLSGTARRVV.

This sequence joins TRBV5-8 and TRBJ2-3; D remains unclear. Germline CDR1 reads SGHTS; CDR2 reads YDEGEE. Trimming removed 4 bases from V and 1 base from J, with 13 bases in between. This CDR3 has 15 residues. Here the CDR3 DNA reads TGTGCCAGCAGCCGGGTATTTTTGGGCACAGATACGCAGTATTTT. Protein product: CASSRVFLGTDTQYF.

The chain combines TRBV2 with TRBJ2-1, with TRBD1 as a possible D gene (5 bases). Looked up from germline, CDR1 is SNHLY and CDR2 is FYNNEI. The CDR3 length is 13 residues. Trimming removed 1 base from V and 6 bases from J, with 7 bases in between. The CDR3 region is CASSEDRSNEQFF. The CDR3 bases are TGTGCCAGCAGTGAAGACAGGTCCAATGAGCAGTTCTTC. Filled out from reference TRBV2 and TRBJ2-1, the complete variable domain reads EPEVTQTPSHQVTQMGQEVILRCVPISNHLYFYWYRQILGQKVEFLVSFYNNEISEKSEIFDDQFSVERPDGSNFTLKIRSTKLEDSAMYFCASSEDRSNEQFFGPGTRLTVL.

The CDR3 region has the DNA TGTGCCAGCAGCCAAGTCTTCCCCACTGAAGCTTTCTTT. It encodes CASSQVFPTEAFF. The rearrangement uses TRBV3-1 (or the pseudogene TRBV3-2) and TRBJ1-1, with unresolved D. The CDR3 spans 13 residues. Trimming took 1 base from V and 4 from J, leaving 7 bases between them. CDR1 and CDR2 (germline): LGHDT, YNNKEL (reference sequence).

CDR3 loop: CASSFYGDREAFF. CDR3 nucleotide sequence: TGTGCCAGCAGTTTCTACGGGGACAGGGAAGCTTTCTTT. The genes are TRBV12-3 or TRBV12-4 and TRBJ1-1; 8 nucleotides line up with TRBD1. There are 13 residues in the CDR3. V trimming: 3 bases; J trimming: 8 bases; junction bases outside the gene matches: 5.

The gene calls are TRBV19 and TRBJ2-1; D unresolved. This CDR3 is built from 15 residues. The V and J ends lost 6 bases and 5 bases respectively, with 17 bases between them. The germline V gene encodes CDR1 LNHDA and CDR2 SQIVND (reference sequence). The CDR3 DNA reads TGTGCCAGTAGGTCCCGGTTTCGGGTGCACAATGAGCAGTTCTTC. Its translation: CASRSRFRVHNEQFF.

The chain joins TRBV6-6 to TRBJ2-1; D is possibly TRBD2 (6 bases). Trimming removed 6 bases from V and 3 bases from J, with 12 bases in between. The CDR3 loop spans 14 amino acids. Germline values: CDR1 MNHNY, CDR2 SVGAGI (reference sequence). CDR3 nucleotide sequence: TGTGCCAGCAGGGCGGGACTCGTCTACAATGAGCAGTTCTTC. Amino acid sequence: CASRAGLVYNEQFF.

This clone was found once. CDR3 sequence (DNA): TGTGCCAGCAGCTCCGGACAGGAGGGAGGTGAAAAACTGTTTTTT. Its translation is CASSSGQEGGEKLFF. This chain connects TRBV6-5 to TRBJ1-4; 7 positions agree with TRBD1. This CDR3 is built from 15 residues. The junction had 11 bases not matched to a gene; V was cut back by 6 bases and J by 7 bases. The germline CDR1 and CDR2 sequences are MNHEY and SVGAGI.

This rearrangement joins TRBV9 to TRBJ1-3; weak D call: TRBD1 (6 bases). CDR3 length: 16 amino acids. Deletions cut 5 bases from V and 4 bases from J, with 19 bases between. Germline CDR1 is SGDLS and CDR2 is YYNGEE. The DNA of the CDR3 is TGTGCCAGCAGTCCTCTGGCGGGGGCAGCGGGAAACACCATATATTTT. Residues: CASSPLAGAAGNTIYF.

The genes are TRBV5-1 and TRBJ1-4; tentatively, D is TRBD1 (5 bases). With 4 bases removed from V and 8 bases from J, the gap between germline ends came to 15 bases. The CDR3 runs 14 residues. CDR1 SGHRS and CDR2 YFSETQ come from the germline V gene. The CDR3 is CASSPWADTEKLFF. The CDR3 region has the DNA TGCGCCAGCAGCCCCTGGGCGGACACGGAAAAACTGTTTTTT.

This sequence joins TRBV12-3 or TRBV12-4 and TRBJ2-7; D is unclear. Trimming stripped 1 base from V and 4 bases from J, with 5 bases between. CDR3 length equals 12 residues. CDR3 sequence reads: CASSLGQYEQYF. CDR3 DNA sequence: TGTGCCAGCAGTTTAGGACAATACGAGCAGTACTTC.

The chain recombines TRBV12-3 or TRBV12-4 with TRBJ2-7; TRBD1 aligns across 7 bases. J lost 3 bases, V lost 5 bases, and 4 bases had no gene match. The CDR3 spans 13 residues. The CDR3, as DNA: TGTGCCAGCAGTCCAGGACAGGTCTACGAGCAGTACTTC. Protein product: CASSPGQVYEQYF.

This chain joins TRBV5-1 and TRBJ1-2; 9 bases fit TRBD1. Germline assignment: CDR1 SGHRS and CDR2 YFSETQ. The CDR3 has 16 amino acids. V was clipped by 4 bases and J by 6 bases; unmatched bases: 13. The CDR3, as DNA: TGCGCCAGCAGCCCCCGCTCGAGACAGGGGGTAAATGGCTACACCTTC. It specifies CASSPRSRQGVNGYTF.

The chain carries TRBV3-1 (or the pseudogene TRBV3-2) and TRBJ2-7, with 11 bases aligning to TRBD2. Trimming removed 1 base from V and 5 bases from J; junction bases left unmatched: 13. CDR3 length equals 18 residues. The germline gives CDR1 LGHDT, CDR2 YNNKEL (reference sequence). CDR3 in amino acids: CASSQGSALAGGLDEQYF. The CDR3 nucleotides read TGTGCCAGCAGCCAAGGATCGGCCCTAGCGGGGGGACTTGACGAGCAGTACTTC.

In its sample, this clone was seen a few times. CDR3 bases: TGCGCCAGCAGCGAGGGGACAGGGGGGGAGACCCAGTACTTC. Its translation is CASSEGTGGETQYF. The genes are TRBV5-1 and TRBJ2-5; 11 bases line up with TRBD1. The CDR3 extends over 14 amino acids. Germline CDR1 reads SGHRS; CDR2 reads YFSETQ. J gave up 5 bases and V 4 bases, and 4 bases lay outside the gene matches.

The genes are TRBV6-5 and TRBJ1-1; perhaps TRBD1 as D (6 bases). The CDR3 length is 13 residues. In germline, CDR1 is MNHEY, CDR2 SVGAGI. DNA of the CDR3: TGTGCGGTGGGGGCAGGGGCTATCGCTGAAGCTTTCTTT. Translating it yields CAVGAGAIAEAFF.

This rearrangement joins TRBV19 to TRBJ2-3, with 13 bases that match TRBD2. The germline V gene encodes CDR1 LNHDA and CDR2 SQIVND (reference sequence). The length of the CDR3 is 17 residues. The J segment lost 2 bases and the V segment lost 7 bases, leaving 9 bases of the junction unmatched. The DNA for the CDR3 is TGTGCCAGTACTCGCCCAGGACTAGCGGGGGACACAGATACGCAGTATTTT. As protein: CASTRPGLAGDTDTQYF.

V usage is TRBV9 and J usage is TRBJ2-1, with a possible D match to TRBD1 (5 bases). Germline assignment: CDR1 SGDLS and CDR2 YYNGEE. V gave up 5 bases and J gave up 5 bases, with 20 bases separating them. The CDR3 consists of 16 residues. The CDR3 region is CASSTGPVDRHNEQFF. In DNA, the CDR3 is TGTGCCAGCAGTACAGGACCAGTGGATAGACACAATGAGCAGTTCTTC.

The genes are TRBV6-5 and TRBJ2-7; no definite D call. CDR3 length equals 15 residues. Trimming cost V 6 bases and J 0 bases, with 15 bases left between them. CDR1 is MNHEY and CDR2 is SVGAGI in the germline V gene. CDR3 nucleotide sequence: TGTGCCAGCAGCCGAGGCAGCCGGCTCTCCTACGAGCAGTACTTC. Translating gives CASSRGSRLSYEQYF.

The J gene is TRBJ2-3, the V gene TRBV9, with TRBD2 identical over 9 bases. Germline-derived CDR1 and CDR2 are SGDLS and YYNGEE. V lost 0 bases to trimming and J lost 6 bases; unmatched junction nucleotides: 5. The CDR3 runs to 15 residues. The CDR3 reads CASSVVASGADTQYF. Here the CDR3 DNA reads TGTGCCAGCAGCGTAGTGGCTAGCGGGGCGGATACGCAGTATTTT.